This TCR beta chain was documented in a study of T cells in Graves' hyperthyroidism and ophthalmopathy. Amplified TCR beta CDR3 regions derived from RNA transcripts. An initial round of RT-PCR targeting the TCR CDR3 relied on the HTBI primer set. TCRdb re-called the multiplex PCR reads through MiXCR, storing one row per CDR3 protein. The profile shows about 160,000 distinct CDR3 sequences, 9.4% of them singletons. The germline CDR1 and CDR2 sequences are LNHNV and YYDKDF (reference sequence). There are 15 residues in the CDR3. Unmatched junction bases numbered 12, after V lost 9 bases and J lost 2 bases. Patients aged 18 to 65 had newly diagnosed hyperthyroidism that had lasted under 2 months. Diagnoses rested on clinical symptoms, serum thyroxine and TRAb, thyroid ultrasound and orbital computed tomography. Sample collection date corresponds to first hyperthyroidism diagnosis, prior to any ophthalmopathy symptoms.

The sequenced sample consisted of blood. V gene TRBV15 combines with J gene TRBJ2-7; TRBD1 matches 8 bases. The TCR originated in a woman under 30 with Graves' hyperthyroidism that later progressed to Graves' ophthalmopathy. This CDR3 reads CATRPGQGVPYEQYF. The CDR3 DNA reads as TGTGCCACGCGGCCCGGACAGGGTGTACCCTACGAGCAGTACTTC.